This T cell receptor beta chain was captured by sequencing in a study of T cells in localized non-small cell lung cancer. Germline V lookup: CDR1 MNHEY, CDR2 SVGAGI. Trimming left V 7 bases short and J 5 bases short, with 20 bases between. The CDR3 is made up of 15 amino acids. Only in-frame clones appear in the TCRdb table, and some are missing; sequencing was by immunoSEQ multiplex PCR. The sample has approximately 12,000 clones, more than 70% seen once; the top ten hold around a fifth. As to this clone: Its antigen is unidentified.

Findings and limits, study-wide: Higher blood T cell density tracked longer overall survival. Within adjacent lung there appeared a median approximately 60 of the top 100 tumor clones.

The rearrangement joins TRBV6-5 to TRBJ1-2; D remains ambiguous. The TCR sequence derives from a male donor aged 60 or over with stage I lung adenocarcinoma. Sample: peripheral blood, taken before any cancer treatment. The CDR3 is CASTLSARQKYGYTF. As DNA, the CDR3 is TGTGCCAGCACCCTAAGCGCTCGGCAGAAATATGGCTACACCTTC.